The source of this TCR beta chain is a study of molecular identifiers for immune sequencing clone quantification. Broader study findings: In CMV-specific effectors, clones above 20 copies held over 99% of molecules; naive, under 1%. Shared barcodes on identical TCR molecules could underestimate the sizes of highly expanded clones.

This clonotype was observed a single time. Its matching antigen is unknown. Germline and junction disagree at one end, which may indicate a read error. The CDR3 sequence is 15 residues long. Germline assignment: CDR1 SGHVS and CDR2 FNYEAQ. TCRdb re-called the PCR reads with MiXCR, one entry per CDR3 protein. The data contain hundreds of thousands of distinct CDR3 sequences, over 20% of them singletons. Source material for naive CD8 libraries was roughly 18,000 to 1,100,000 sorted cells, with 10%, 30% or 50% RNA. V is TRBV7-6 and J is TRBJ2-3; D not certain. The sample taken for sequencing was naive CD8+ T cells from blood, with Jurkat cell RNA spiked in. Noted subset: FACS-sorted CD8+CD4-CCR7+CD45RA+ naive T cells. This TCR came from a human donor in good health. Some libraries in this study had Jurkat cell RNA spiked in. CDR3 sequence reads: CAGSLGQFGTDTQYF. CDR3 sequence (DNA): TGTGCCGGCAGCTTAGGTCAGTTTGGGACAGATACGCAGTATTTT. The full variable domain, completed using reference TRBV7-6 and TRBJ2-3, is GAGVSQSPRYKVTKRGQDVALRCDPISGHVSLYWYRQALGQGPEFLTYFNYEAQQDKSGLPNDRFSAERPEGSISTLTIQRTEQRDSAMYRCAGSLGQFGTDTQYFGPGTRLTVL.